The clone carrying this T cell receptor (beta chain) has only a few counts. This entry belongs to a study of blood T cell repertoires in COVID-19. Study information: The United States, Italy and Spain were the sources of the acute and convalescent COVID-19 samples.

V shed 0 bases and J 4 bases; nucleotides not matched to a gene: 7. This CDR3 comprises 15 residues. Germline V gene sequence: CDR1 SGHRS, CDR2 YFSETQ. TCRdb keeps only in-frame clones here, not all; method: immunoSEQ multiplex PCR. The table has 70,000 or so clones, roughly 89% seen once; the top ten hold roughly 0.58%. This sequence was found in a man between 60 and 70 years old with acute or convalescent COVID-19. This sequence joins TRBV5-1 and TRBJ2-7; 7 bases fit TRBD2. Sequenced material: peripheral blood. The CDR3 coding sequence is TGCGCCAGCAGCTTGGTTCCGGGAGCGGGGTACGAGCAGTACTTC. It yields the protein CASSLVPGAGYEQYF.